Shown below are 2 T cell receptor beta chains from a single sample sequenced in a study of T cell changes during pregnancy in multiple sclerosis (dated by TCRdb to 2018 to 2020). The receptor library was made with the immunoSEQ multiplex PCR assay. TCRdb mirrors the immuneACCESS table, restricted to in-frame sequences. Some clones are absent from its copies; in checked studies, under half trace to an unresolved V gene, and the reason for the others is unknown. This sample comprises about 92,000 clones, under 95% of them detected only once. The ten largest clones capture 1.5% of the sample. This specimen consisted of peripheral blood, obtained in the first trimester of pregnancy. These receptor sequences come from a female donor with multiple sclerosis, enrolled in a pregnancy study.

The chain links TRBV19 to TRBJ2-4; tentatively, D is TRBD1 (6 bases). The CDR3 is 13 amino acids. The ends were cut back, 10 bases at V and 2 bases at J, with 12 bases in the middle. CDR1 and CDR2 from the germline V gene are LNHDA and SQIVND (reference sequence). CDR3 in amino acids: CATQQGTKNIQYF. CDR3 coding DNA: TGTGCCACCCAACAGGGAACCAAAAACATTCAGTACTTC. Full variable domain (missing parts from reference TRBV19 and TRBJ2-4): DGGITQSPKYLFRKEGQNVTLSCEQNLNHDAMYWYRQDPGQGLRLIYYSQIVNDFQKGDIAEGYSVSREKKESFPLTVTSAQKNPTAFYLCATQQGTKNIQYFGAGTRLSVL.

The chain employs TRBV29-1 and TRBJ1-2, with D uncertain. This CDR3 region has 11 residues. V lost 2 bases and J 7 bases, leaving 8 bases between the germline ends. CDR1 and CDR2 from the germline V gene are SQVTM and ANQGSEA. Written as DNA, the CDR3 is TGCAGCGTTGAAATTGCGGGTGGCTACACCTTC. This encodes CSVEIAGGYTF. The full variable domain, its missing parts supplied by reference TRBV29-1 and TRBJ1-2, is SAVISQKPSRDICQRGTSLTIQCQVDSQVTMMFWYRQQPGQSLTLIATANQGSEATYESGFVIDKFPISRPNLTFSTLTVSNMSPEDSSIYLCSVEIAGGYTFGSGTRLTVV.